This T cell receptor beta chain was observed in a study of a mutant IDH1 vaccine in newly diagnosed glioma. Study at large: Treated patients had a mean age of about 40 years and a roughly 60% male, around 38% female split. Every participant had undergone radiotherapy, temozolomide, or both before, and most underwent both. Study-wide points: Detectable vaccine-induced immune responses arose in 80% to 95% of patients. Top-clonotype changes in peripheral T cells seemed unrelated to pseudoprogression.

Time point: week 35, safety follow-up. A single vaccine dose contained 300 ug of mutant IDH1 20-mer peptide, and topical imiquimod was used with it. The protocol was immunoSEQ multiplex PCR, while the TCRdb copy is restricted to in-frame clones and leaves out a portion. The sample contains under 40,000 clones, about four fifths of which appear only once. Details on this clone: The target antigen is unknown.

Deletions cut 5 bases from V and 0 bases from J, with 10 bases between. Germline V gene lookup returns CDR1 SNHLY and CDR2 FYNNEI. There are 14 residues in the CDR3. V usage is TRBV2 and J usage is TRBJ1-1; D is uncertain. The TCR sequence derives from a woman aged 18-29 years with glioma. The sample was PBMCs, taken from a glioma patient whose treatment included an IDH1 peptide vaccine. The CDR3 bases are TGTGCCAGCAGTCTGGATCTCCTGAACACTGAAGCTTTCTTT. It yields the protein CASSLDLLNTEAFF.